This T cell receptor beta chain was recovered during a study of T cell changes during pregnancy in multiple sclerosis. Repertoires were generated with immunoSEQ multiplex PCR, while TCRdb's copy carries only in-frame clones and drops some. The data hold approximately 60,000 clones, with roughly 91% observed a single time. The sample in question was peripheral blood, obtained in the third trimester of pregnancy. This TCR was sampled from a female donor in good health, enrolled as a control in a pregnancy study.

DNA for the CDR3: TGTGCCAGCAGCCAAGGGACATGGAGCACCTACGAGCAGTACTTC. Encoded protein: CASSQGTWSTYEQYF. The chain carries TRBV14 and TRBJ2-7, with D possibly TRBD1 on 5 matching bases. The CDR3 is made up of 15 amino acids. V lost 1 base and J lost 2, with 12 bases in between. The germline gives CDR1 SGHDN, CDR2 FVKESK.